This passage covers 14 T cell receptor beta chains from one sample sequenced in a study of OX40 agonist ivuxolimab in advanced cancers. Using immunoSEQ multiplex PCR, the repertoire was profiled, and TCRdb retains in-frame clones only, with some absent. The repertoire includes about 100,000 clones, 75% to 95% of them detected once, and approximately 0.54% sits in the top ten. Material: CD4+ or CD8+ T cells sorted from blood, obtained in a trial of the OX40 agonist ivuxolimab. The receptors originated from an adult with an advanced solid tumor such as melanoma, head and neck, liver or kidney cancer.

Comment on this clone: Sequence at one end of the junction differs from germline and may be a read error. The chain is built from TRBV18 and TRBJ2-7, with 10 nucleotides matching TRBD1. The CDR3 is 14 residues long. Germline V CDR1 and CDR2: KGHSH, LQKENI. The CDR3 DNA reads TGTGCCAGCTCACCGAAAACAGGGACAGGGGAGGGCCTATTC. As protein: CASSPKTGTGEGLF.

This chain joins TRBV6-5 and TRBJ1-3, with 7 bases that match TRBD1. Germline values: CDR1 MNHEY, CDR2 SVGAGI. The CDR3 totals 15 residues. V lost 9 bases and J lost 0; bases outside the gene matches: 8. The CDR3 DNA sequence: TGTGCCAGTCGCATTGACAGGGCCTCTGGAAACACCATATATTTT. As protein: CASRIDRASGNTIYF.

CDR3 residues: CASSSHSTGEKLFF. The CDR3 nucleotides read TGTGCCAGTAGTTCCCATTCAACGGGGGAAAAACTGTTTTTT. The chain links TRBV19 to TRBJ1-4; no clear D. V was shortened by 5 bases and J by 8 bases, with 15 bases between the two germline ends. The CDR3 covers 14 residues. Germline V CDR1 and CDR2: LNHDA, SQIVND (reference sequence).

V is TRBV7-2 and J is TRBJ1-5; no clear D gene. Per the germline V gene, CDR1 is SGHTA and CDR2 is FQGNSA. The CDR3 spans 17 residues. The ends were cut back, 1 base at V and 0 bases at J, with 13 bases in the middle. The CDR3 bases are TGTGCCAGCAGCTTAGAGGTGGCGGCTTATAGCAATCAGCCCCAGCATTTT. As protein: CASSLEVAAYSNQPQHF.

Concerning this clone itself: The final CDR3 position lacks the conserved phenylalanine or tryptophan, pointing to a likely read error. No DNA is shown, since the ends of the CDR3 on it are uncertain; the CDR3 is the one TCRdb lists. This sequence joins TRBV2 and TRBJ1-2; the table's D call of TRBD1 was not tested on the DNA. CDR1 and CDR2 (germline): SNHLY, FYNNEI. Termini included, the CDR3 measures 11 amino acids. The CDR3 spells CASSLLGALYV.

This chain joins TRBV18 and TRBJ2-1; the match to TRBD2 covers 8 bases. Germline loops: CDR1 KGHSH, CDR2 LQKENI. V lost 1 base to trimming and J lost 4 bases; unmatched junction nucleotides: 3. The CDR3 is 15 amino acids. This CDR3 reads CASSPRTSGYNEQFF. CDR3 in DNA: TGTGCCAGCTCACCACGAACTAGCGGATACAATGAGCAGTTCTTC.

V usage is TRBV4-3 and J usage is TRBJ1-2; 9 positions match TRBD1. Germline loops: CDR1 LGHNA, CDR2 YSLEER. CDR3 length equals 15 residues. V was pared by 3 bases and J by 7 bases, with 9 bases of the junction left unmatched. The DNA for the CDR3 is TGCGCCAGCAGCCAGATTACAGGGGGCGCCGGTGGCTACACCTTC. As protein: CASSQITGGAGGYTF.

This clone was counted a few times. CDR3 in amino acids: CASTKQGRDGYTF. Here the CDR3 DNA reads TGTGCCAGCACTAAGCAGGGAAGGGATGGCTACACCTTC. This chain connects TRBV2 to TRBJ1-2; possible D gene TRBD1, 5 bases. The ends were cut back, 7 bases at V and 6 bases at J, with 15 bases in the middle. Per germline, CDR1 SNHLY and CDR2 FYNNEI. CDR3 length: 13 amino acids.

This clone was recorded only once. V gene TRBV6-5 combines with J gene TRBJ2-3; 7 nucleotides match TRBD1. Germline CDR1 is MNHEY and CDR2 is SVGAGI. The CDR3 runs 15 residues. V was pared by 8 bases and J by 4 bases, with 12 bases of the junction left unmatched. The CDR3 coding sequence is TGTGCCAGCCATCCCGCCAGGGGGAGAGCAGATACGCAGTATTTT. Its translation is CASHPARGRADTQYF.

V is TRBV28 and J is TRBJ1-1; D ambiguous. The CDR3 consists of 15 residues. Germline CDR1 is MDHEN and CDR2 is SYDVKM. Deletions cut 3 bases from V and 2 bases from J, with 13 bases between. CDR3 bases: TGTGCCAGCAGTTTTGCCCGGGCCGGCAACACTGAAGCTTTCTTT. Its protein is CASSFARAGNTEAFF.

The rearrangement joins TRBV9 to TRBJ1-3; D remains unclear. CDR3 length: 15 amino acids. With 0 bases removed from V and 0 bases from J, the gap between germline ends came to 7 bases. The germline V gene encodes CDR1 SGDLS and CDR2 YYNGEE. The CDR3 here is CASSVVPGSGNTIYF. The CDR3, as DNA: TGTGCCAGCAGCGTAGTCCCAGGCTCTGGAAACACCATATATTTT.

The table lists this clone with a count of one. This chain connects TRBV7-2 to TRBJ2-3; TRBD2 might be the D (5 bases). The ends were cut back, 1 base at V and 7 bases at J, with 12 bases in the middle. This CDR3 comprises 14 residues. Germline V lookup: CDR1 SGHTA, CDR2 FQGNSA. CDR3 residues: CASSLVFGENTQYF. CDR3 sequence (DNA): TGTGCCAGCAGCTTAGTTTTCGGGGAAAATACGCAGTATTTT.

V gene TRBV5-6 combines with J gene TRBJ2-3; no definite D call. The CDR3 loop spans 13 amino acids. Germline assignment: CDR1 SGHDT and CDR2 YYEEEE. The V end was cut by 1 base, the J end by 6 bases, with 9 bases between. CDR3 nucleotides: TGTGCCAGCAGCTTGCGTGTTGTGGATACGCAGTATTTT. Protein: CASSLRVVDTQYF. Complete variable domain (other parts from reference TRBV5-6 and TRBJ2-3): DAGVTQSPTHLIKTRGQQVTLRCSPKSGHDTVSWYQQALGQGPQFIFQYYEEEERQRGNFPDRFSGHQFPNYSSELNVNALLLGDSALYLCASSLRVVDTQYFGPGTRLTVL.

The chain joins TRBV7-9 to TRBJ2-1; D might be TRBD2 (6 bases). Trimming removed 4 bases at V and 8 bases at J, with 15 bases between. Germline-derived CDR1 and CDR2 are SEHNR and FQNEAQ (reference sequence). The CDR3 runs to 14 residues. The CDR3 loop is CASSSPRGSDEQFF. The DNA for the CDR3 is TGTGCCAGCAGCTCCCCCCGGGGGAGCGATGAGCAGTTCTTC.